This T cell receptor (beta chain) is drawn from a study of blood T cells in healthy people across ages. Then a second PCR, running about 7 to 11 cycles, was carried out with a sample-barcoded 5' primer and a J-beta primer mix. TCRdb passed the 5' RACE reads through MiXCR, listing each CDR3 protein once. Here the sample spans approximately 800,000 distinct CDR3 sequences, about 34% being singletons. The germline V gene encodes CDR1 DFQATT and CDR2 SNEGSKA (reference sequence). CDR3 length: 13 amino acids. The receptor was derived from a young man in good health. Sample: blood. The chain joins TRBV20-1 to TRBJ2-1; 7 positions match TRBD2. The DNA matches TRBJ2-7 better at its end, which makes the J call doubtful. CDR3 DNA sequence: TGCAGTGCTAGACTAGCGGTCTACAATGAGCAGTACTTC. It translates to CSARLAVYNEQYF.